A selection of T cell receptor beta chains follows, all from one sample in a study of blood T cells in healthy people across ages. MiXCR was run by TCRdb on the 5' RACE reads, yielding one entry per CDR3 protein. Of about 700,000 distinct CDR3 sequences in the sample, 32% were seen once. The specimen was blood. The receptors here all came from a woman older than 75 in good health. Both conserved end residues are trimmed from each CDR3. A D gene is named only where the DNA matches it firmly. Part of the rows lack a size; the others show once, few, many or a class for expanded clones.

J gene	D gene	V gene	clone size	CDR3 protein
TRBJ2-6	NA	TRBV20-1	many	SARSRVSGANVLT
TRBJ2-1	NA	TRBV4-3	NA	ASSQETGPYNEQF
TRBJ1-1	TRBD1	TRBV9	NA	ASSVAQGMNTEAF
NA	NA	TRBV12-3/TRBV12-4	NA	ASRREQGVDPYEQY
NA	TRBD2	TRBV20-1	once	SASFPGGYQETQY
TRBJ1-1	NA	TRBV4-1	few	ASSQDGKGIDIEAF
TRBJ2-3	TRBD2	TRBV20-1	many	SASRGGNTDTQY
TRBJ1-5	TRBD1	TRBV18	few	ASSPVKGAGQPQH
TRBJ1-2	TRBD1	TRBV3-1	many	ASSQEGWDSANYGYT
TRBJ1-1	NA	TRBV5-1	many	ASSGSTGPNTEAF
TRBJ2-1	TRBD2	TRBV5-1	many	ASSGGLAVYNEQF
TRBJ2-3	TRBD2	TRBV20-1	many	SARVTSGGWFAQY
TRBJ2-7	TRBD1	TRBV20-1	many	SARDLGQGHSYEQY
TRBJ2-7	NA	TRBV6-1	many	ASSETPADEQY
TRBJ1-1	NA	TRBV5-6	many	ASSLEPGMNTEAF
TRBJ1-1	NA	TRBV29-1	few	SVARTANTEAF
TRBJ1-6	NA	TRBV6-5	NA	ASSYSTPGNHRH
TRBJ2-1	TRBD2	TRBV7-9	NA	ASSLTTGLAGGNEQF
TRBJ2-7	NA	TRBV15	NA	ATSRDLEVGHEQY
TRBJ2-7	NA	TRBV12-3/TRBV12-4	many	ASSLMGRDEQY
TRBJ1-4	TRBD1	TRBV7-2	few	ASSSTGGPNGKLF
TRBJ1-3	NA	TRBV5-1	NA	ASSRDGSSTGLRAGNTIY
TRBJ1-1	NA	TRBV7-9	few	ASSLEAGTGIMNTEAF
TRBJ2-1	NA	TRBV5-6	many	ASSLARRGGEQF
TRBJ2-5	NA	TRBV11-3	few	ASGFSGETQY
TRBJ1-1	TRBD1	TRBV20-1	many	SARQGVNTEAF
TRBJ1-5	NA	TRBV27	NA	ASSPLPMQGRNQPQH
NA	TRBD1	TRBV7-2	NA	ASSIVGTGPQETQY
TRBJ1-2	NA	TRBV12-3/TRBV12-4	many	ASSQGVGYT
TRBJ2-7	TRBD1	TRBV4-1	many	ASSQDLGLRGQGVHEQY
TRBJ2-2	NA	TRBV7-3	NA	ASSPMGGTGELF
TRBJ2-3	NA	TRBV20-1	many	SASPIQIVGGRTDTQY
TRBJ1-5	NA	TRBV30	NA	AWRPGGGGFGNQPQH
TRBJ2-2	TRBD1	TRBV10-3	NA	AISQAGTVGELF
TRBJ1-1	TRBD1	TRBV12-3/TRBV12-4	many	ASRRDRVNTEAF
TRBJ2-1	NA	TRBV11-1	NA	ASSRAGSGHNEQF
TRBJ1-5	NA	TRBV18	NA	ASSPMGSNQPQH
TRBJ2-7	TRBD2	TRBV3-1	NA	ASSSRLAGYSYEQY
TRBJ1-5	NA	TRBV27	few	ASSAAANQPQH
TRBJ2-3	TRBD2	TRBV19	many	ASSTGTSGGAGWTQY
TRBJ1-2	TRBD1	TRBV4-1	many	ASSQEGSQGGGYT
TRBJ1-1	NA	TRBV20-1	many	SAREYGLGAF
TRBJ1-1	NA	TRBV5-6	few	ASSLNGEIPGTTEAF
TRBJ2-5	TRBD1	TRBV9	few	ASSVAGGPETQY
TRBJ1-2	NA	TRBV2	many	ASSNRVTHGYT
TRBJ2-5	TRBD2	TRBV13	many	ASSEAGGRGTQY
TRBJ2-2	NA	TRBV20-1	NA	SAPQSNTGELF
TRBJ2-3	TRBD2	TRBV15	many	ATSPRGGVDGDTQY
TRBJ2-7	NA	TRBV27	many	ASGISYEQY
TRBJ2-3	TRBD1	TRBV7-2	many	ASSYDRVTQY
TRBJ2-5	NA	TRBV3-1	many	ASRGSGTQY
TRBJ2-2	TRBD2	TRBV20-1	once	SVLDIAGGQNTGELF
TRBJ2-2	NA	TRBV7-2	few	ASSWTVPGELF